This TCR beta chain came from a study of T-cell memory formation after mild COVID-19 (dated by TCRdb to the early 2020s). Turning to the overall study: TCR sequence clusters from the two donors were largely donor specific. In two donors, T-cell clones that expanded and contracted after mild COVID-19 were followed by sequencing TCRalpha and TCRbeta repertoires longitudinally. Two young, previously healthy adult volunteers, one female and one male, were included in the cohort.

Ficoll-Paque density gradient centrifugation was used to isolate PBMCs. Sequencing used an Illumina NovaSeq 6000. TCRalpha and TCRbeta cDNA libraries were built by 5'RACE with constant-segment primers, adding sample barcodes and unique molecular identifiers. RNA was extracted from every sample with Trizol reagent. Libraries were amplified in two PCR steps, with a second sample barcode and Illumina TruSeq adapters added in the second step. The libraries were sequenced on an Illumina NovaSeq using 2 x 150 bp paired-end reads. The paper's processing steps were these. With migec v1.2.7, reads were demultiplexed and then collapsed into UMI-guided consensus sequences. With mixcr v2.1.11, UMI consensuses were aligned to TRA and TRB V and J templates and assembled into clonotypes. A clonotype was counted as expanded or contracted only if both edgeR and NoisET called the change significant, with noise models trained on biological replicates. For edgeR calls, the thresholds were a false discovery rate-adjusted p below 0.01 and a log2 fold-change of 1. PCA with hierarchical clustering of max-normalized trajectories of the 1000 most abundant clonotypes was used as exploratory dynamics analysis. Each responding clone was given a CD4 or CD8 phenotype based on the CD4+ and CD8+ repertoires, which had been sequenced separately. TCRdb took the public reads, trimmed them with fastp at Q25, ran MiXCR for clone calling and kept in-frame beta chains. Every entry covers one CDR3 protein and lists the most common genes and DNA from its rows. TCRdb's processing, not the authors' own work, is the source of the V and J calls. This sample holds around 320,000 distinct CDR3 sequences; about 13% were observed only once. The ten largest clones take up approximately 22% of the sample.

For CDR1 and CDR2, the germline V gene lists MNHEY and SVGAGI. Spanning cysteine to phenylalanine, the CDR3 consists of 13 amino acids. Of the read, only the CDR3 DNA is kept; its 39 bases are in frame from base 1. The germline ends are 10 bases apart after V is trimmed by 5 bases and J by 5 bases. This clonotype was counted only a few times. Its antigen specificity is not known. Per-base quality was not reported, and no clone a single base away is much larger than it. Paper-wide results and their limitations: Contracting CD4+ clones appeared mostly in the CM and EM memory subsets, whereas CD8+ clones were enriched in EMRA. Balanced CD4/CD8 phenotypes were observed for clones contracting from day 15 to 85, whereas a bias towards CD4+ was observed for a second wave of clones expanding from day 15 to 37. The study included only a couple of mild cases, and larger cohorts that include severe cases with pre-infection samples were judged to be necessary. Some responding clones were found in pre-infection memory, which suggests that pre-existing cross-reactive memory T cells took part in the SARS-CoV-2 response. SARS-CoV-2 specificity of the second-wave clones peaking on day 37 was not confirmed.

This sequence originates from a man aged 18 to 35 who had mild COVID-19 (a few samples of this study predate the infection). The sample titles of this study are shuffled in the database, so cell type and time point are left out; the donor was told from shared clones. The sample comprised PBMCs or a T cell subset sorted from them (not recorded which). The receptor chain draws on TRBV6-5 and TRBJ1-5, with the D gene uncertain. In nucleotides, the sequence is TGTGCCAGCAGTCCCTTGATGTATCAGCCCCAGCATTTT. Its translation is CASSPLMYQPQHF.